Below, one T cell receptor (beta chain) is given with its context. Its antigen remains unidentified. This sample was included in a study of T cell responses to AZD1222 COVID-19 vaccine. Points from the study as a whole: A reported finding is that nearly half of spike-specific TCRs target unmutated variant regions. Repertoire samples came only from after the peak T cell response. The study identified only 6 or 7 AZD1222 recipients as seropositive at baseline.

Sequencing was performed with immunoSEQ multiplex PCR; in TCRdb, only in-frame clones are kept and a portion is missing. This table has 150,000 to 180,000 clones, 90% appearing once. The source is an adult in good health. Specimen: peripheral blood, collected on day 0 of AZD1222 vaccination.

The CDR3 reads CAISEQEKYGYTF. The CDR3 DNA follows: TGTGCCATCAGTGAGCAGGAGAAGTATGGCTACACCTTC. The rearrangement uses TRBV10-3 and TRBJ1-2; D is uncertain. Trimming removed 2 bases at V and 5 bases at J, with 9 bases between. There are 13 residues in the CDR3. Germline V CDR1 and CDR2: ENHRY, SYGVKD.